Each of the 15 T cell receptor beta chains below was sequenced from the same sample in a study of blood T cell repertoires in COVID-19. The repertoire was sequenced with immunoSEQ multiplex PCR; TCRdb's copy has only in-frame clones and lacks some. Among 400,000 to 550,000 clones listed, 70% to 90% were seen once. What was sequenced was PBMCs or T cells enriched from blood (not recorded which). All receptors derive from a woman younger than 35 with acute COVID-19.

This clone was recorded only once. The chain is built from TRBV9 and TRBJ1-4, with a possible D match to TRBD1 (6 bases). The CDR3 totals 15 residues. The V gene's germline CDR1 is SGDLS and CDR2 YYNGEE. V was cut by 0 bases and J by 8 bases, with 14 bases left in between. CDR3 DNA sequence: TGTGCCAGCAGCGTAGGGGGGCTAATAAGAGAAAAACTGTTTTTT. Protein product: CASSVGGLIREKLFF.

Only one count was recorded for this clone. This chain uses TRBV5-1 with TRBJ2-5; a weak D match, TRBD1 (6 bases). The CDR3 is made up of 15 amino acids. Germline V gives CDR1 SGHRS, CDR2 YFSETQ. Deletions cut 2 bases from V and 0 bases from J, with 11 bases between. The CDR3 DNA follows: TGCGCCAGCAGCTTAGCCACAGGGTACCAAGAGACCCAGTACTTC. Protein: CASSLATGYQETQYF.

The chain employs TRBV4-1 and TRBJ2-7, with D perhaps matching TRBD2 (6 bases). V was trimmed by 0 bases and J by 6 bases, leaving 12 bases between them. Germline CDR1 MGHRA, CDR2 YSYEKL. This CDR3 has 14 residues. The CDR3 coding sequence is TGCGCCAGCAGCCAAGAAAGGCGGGGCCTCGAGCAGTACTTC. As protein: CASSQERRGLEQYF.

This clone was observed a few times. V gene TRBV24-1 combines with J gene TRBJ2-3; TRBD2 matches at 8 bases. There are 16 residues in the CDR3. V was pared by 5 bases and J by 2 bases, with 8 bases of the junction left unmatched. The V gene's germline CDR1 is KGHDR and CDR2 SFDVKD. In DNA form, the CDR3 reads TGTGCCACCAGTGGGAATACGGGGGGGAACACAGATACGCAGTATTTT. It yields the protein CATSGNTGGNTDTQYF.

The V call is TRBV7-3, the J call TRBJ2-5; D may be TRBD1 (5 bases). Germline CDR1 and CDR2: SGHTA and FQGTGA. V was trimmed by 2 bases and J by 2 bases, leaving 6 bases between them. This CDR3 is built from 13 residues. DNA for the CDR3: TGTGCCAGCAGCTTACGACAGCAAGAGACCCAGTACTTC. Its protein product is CASSLRQQETQYF.

The chain has TRBV18 and TRBJ2-1; 8 positions agree with TRBD2. Germline lookup yields CDR1 KGHSH and CDR2 LQKENI. The CDR3 sequence is 15 residues long. Germline trimming cut 3 bases from V and 4 bases from J; bases unmatched to any gene: 5. The CDR3 coding sequence is TGTGCCAGCTCACCGATGGCGGGAGGTTACAATGAGCAGTTCTTC. It codes for CASSPMAGGYNEQFF. Complete variable domain (other parts from reference TRBV18 and TRBJ2-1): NAGVMQNPRHLVRRRGQEARLRCSPMKGHSHVYWYRQLPEEGLKFMVYLQKENIIDESGMPKERFSAEFPKEGPSILRIQQVVRGDSAAYFCASSPMAGGYNEQFFGPGTRLTVL.

The chain recombines TRBV29-1 with TRBJ1-2, with D possibly TRBD1 on 6 matching bases. Trimming took off 3 bases at V and 2 bases at J, with 16 bases between the two ends. This CDR3 is built from 15 residues. Germline CDR1 SQVTM, CDR2 ANQGSEA. CDR3 sequence: CSVEPRGHSNYGYTF. The CDR3 nucleotides are TGCAGCGTTGAGCCCAGGGGACATTCAAACTATGGCTACACCTTC.

J is TRBJ2-1 and V is TRBV29-1; 14 positions agree with TRBD2. Germline CDR1 is SQVTM and CDR2 is ANQGSEA. This CDR3 has 14 amino acids. V shed 7 bases, J shed 8 bases, and the junction held 7 bases outside the gene matches. CDR3 protein: CSAKTSGRVDEQFF. CDR3 sequence (DNA): TGCAGCGCCAAGACTAGCGGGAGGGTCGATGAGCAGTTCTTC.

This chain joins TRBV5-1 and TRBJ1-2, with 7 bases that match TRBD1. This CDR3 is built from 15 residues. V lost 1 base and J lost 4; bases outside the gene matches: 7. The germline V gene has CDR1 SGHRS and CDR2 YFSETQ. The CDR3 nucleotides are TGCGCCAGCAGCTTGAGACAGGGTTTAGGCTATGGCTACACCTTC. This gives the protein CASSLRQGLGYGYTF.

Of note for this clone: The CDR3 does not end in the conserved phenylalanine or tryptophan, so this is likely a read error. The limits of the CDR3 on the DNA are not certain, so only TCRdb's listed CDR3 is given. V gene TRBV28 combines with J gene TRBJ1-2; the table's D call TRBD1 went unverified against the DNA. Germline CDR1 and CDR2: MDHEN and SYDVKM. The CDR3 is 12 residues long, counting both termini. The CDR3 loop is CASSPPRQPLRL.

The chain uses TRBV29-1 and TRBJ1-1; D not resolved. This CDR3 has 10 amino acids. Trimming stripped 3 bases from V and 8 bases from J, with 7 bases between. CDR1 is SQVTM, CDR2 ANQGSEA, per germline. In nucleotides, the CDR3 is TGCAGCGTTGATTCGTTAGAAGCTTTCTTT. Translation gives CSVDSLEAFF.

This chain uses TRBV9 with TRBJ2-7, with 8 bases aligning to TRBD1. Germline V lookup: CDR1 SGDLS, CDR2 YYNGEE. V lost 3 bases and J lost 4; bases outside the gene matches: 9. This CDR3 is built from 15 residues. CDR3 amino acids: CASSARDRGIYEQYF. The CDR3 nucleotides are TGTGCCAGCAGCGCCCGCGACAGGGGTATATACGAGCAGTACTTC.

The J gene is TRBJ1-5, the V gene TRBV5-5; no clear D. V gave up 5 bases and J gave up 2 bases, with 8 bases separating them. Germline V CDR1 and CDR2: SGHKS, YYEKEE (reference sequence). The CDR3 totals 13 residues. CDR3 region: CASRSSGNQPQHF. The CDR3 DNA reads as TGTGCCAGCAGATCAAGCGGCAATCAGCCCCAGCATTTT.

The chain uses TRBV11-2 and TRBJ1-4, with 8 bases aligning to TRBD1. The CDR3 length is 16 residues. Trimming cost V 0 bases and J 7 bases; bases outside gene matches: 7. CDR1 SGHAT and CDR2 FQNNGV come from the germline V gene. The CDR3 nucleotides are TGTGCCAGCAGCTTAGATTTTGGGACAGGCTTTGAAAAACTGTTTTTT. The encoded protein is CASSLDFGTGFEKLFF. The entire variable domain, with the rest obtained from reference TRBV11-2 and TRBJ1-4, is as follows: EAGVAQSPRYKIIEKRQSVAFWCNPISGHATLYWYQQILGQGPKLLIQFQNNGVVDDSQLPKDRFSAERLKGVDSTLKIQPAKLEDSAVYLCASSLDFGTGFEKLFFGSGTQLSVL.

This chain uses TRBV29-1 with TRBJ2-7; TRBD1 matches at 10 bases. J was trimmed by 3 bases and V by 7 bases; bases with no gene match: 3. This CDR3 contains 12 residues. Germline V gene lookup returns CDR1 SQVTM and CDR2 ANQGSEA. CDR3 bases: TGCAGCGCGGGACAGGGGATCTACGAGCAGTACTTC. Residues: CSAGQGIYEQYF.